This T cell receptor (beta chain) derives from a study of cytomegalovirus exposure and HLA in healthy donors. The PCR had 60 Vbeta and 13 Jbeta primers. Profiled with immunoSEQ multiplex PCR; TCRdb holds only in-frame clones, not every one. The sample includes 140,000 or so clones, approximately 82% seen only once; the top ten take roughly 10%. CDR1 and CDR2 from the germline V gene are SGHVS and FQNEAQ. CDR3 size: 18 residues. V gave up 5 bases and J gave up 1 base; unmatched junction bases: 13. V is TRBV7-8 and J is TRBJ2-3, with TRBD2 matching 9 bases. This TCR came from an older woman in good health and CMV-seropositive. Sequencing was done on a sample of PBMCs. CDR3 region: CASSGVVRAGGGTDTQYF. CDR3 coding DNA: TGTGCCAGCAGCGGAGTGGTCCGAGCGGGAGGAGGCACAGATACGCAGTATTTT.